This TCR beta chain was observed in a study of CD8+CD57+ T cells in acquired aplastic anemia. Findings of the study overall: Researchers report that 25 to 35 CD8+ CDR3 sequences appeared in both patients and controls.

Trimming removed 3 bases from V and 0 bases from J, with 8 bases in between. Germline assignment: CDR1 LGHNA and CDR2 YSLEER. The CDR3 extends over 14 amino acids. Patients picked for sequencing had shown CD8+CD57+ cell expansion detected by flow cytometry. Patient blood was sampled before any therapy had been received. As for this clonotype: The antigen is unknown.

Genomic DNA templated the TCR beta VDJ and CDR3 profiling. TCRdb reprocessed the reads via MiXCR and lists one record per CDR3 protein. This sample has 200,000 to 250,000 distinct CDR3 sequences, with almost 50% found just once. This receptor was taken from a human donor with aplastic anemia. The chain employs TRBV4-3 and TRBJ1-2; D not certain. Sequencing was done on a sample of sorted CD4+, CD8+, or CD8+CD57+ T cells (not recorded which) from PBMCs. Here the CDR3 reads CASSQVGTNYGYTF. CDR3 in DNA: TGCGCCAGCAGCCAGGTCGGGACTAACTATGGCTACACCTTC.